These 25 T cell receptor beta chains came from one sample sequenced in a study of regulatory T cells in long-lasting Graves disease listed by TCRdb under 2021. The time point label for this specimen denotes: newly diagnosed GD, antithyroid drugs for less than 3 months. RNA was extracted from PBMCs in TRIzol for both TCR sequencing and RNA sequencing. Receptors were amplified or captured by multiplex PCR. TCRdb records Illumina HiSeq 4000 as the sequencer. To build TCR beta libraries, CDR3 regions were amplified by Arm-PCR using iRepertoire HTBI primers. TCRdb passed the public sequencing reads through fastp at Q25 and MiXCR, retaining productive beta sequences. Records with the same CDR3 protein are collapsed into one entry carrying the most frequent genes and DNA. In this sample the table shows about 470,000 distinct CDR3 sequences, around 14% of which occur a single time. The ten top clones hold approximately 16% of the sample.

Separately, the same data were catalogued under a study of T cells in Graves' hyperthyroidism and ophthalmopathy.

The sequencing here drew on peripheral blood mononuclear cells (PBMCs), taken at new diagnosis, from a patient treated with antithyroid drugs. The receptors derive from a woman aged 30 to 39 with Graves disease. Donor details come from another sample of the same person, matched by shared clones.

This clonotype was observed many times. The chain links TRBV11-2 to TRBJ2-3, with 8 bases matching TRBD2. The V segment lost 3 bases and the J segment 6 bases; nucleotides outside the gene matches: 5. Germline values: CDR1 SGHAT, CDR2 FQNNGV. This CDR3 contains 14 residues. This CDR3 is CASSFETSVDTQYF. The CDR3 region has the DNA TGTGCCAGCAGCTTCGAGACTAGCGTTGATACGCAGTATTTT.

This clonotype was detected ten times or more. V and J are TRBV13 and TRBJ2-1, with a weak D call TRBD2 (6 bases). V shed 7 bases and J shed 6 bases, with 19 bases lying between them. Germline values: CDR1 PRHDT, CDR2 FYEKMQ (reference sequence). The CDR3 has 15 residues. The CDR3 reads CASTLGGRVSNEQFF. The CDR3 DNA follows: TGTGCCAGCACCCTCGGAGGGCGGGTATCCAATGAGCAGTTCTTC.

This clonotype has ten or more counts. The chain recombines TRBV18 with TRBJ2-3; 7 bases agree with TRBD2. From germline, CDR1 is KGHSH and CDR2 LQKENI. The V gene end was trimmed by 3 bases and the J gene end by 4 bases; junction bases not matched to a gene: 10. The CDR3 extends over 16 amino acids. CDR3 amino acids: CASSPALLAAPDTQYF. For the CDR3, the DNA is TGTGCCAGCTCACCTGCCCTCCTAGCGGCCCCAGATACGCAGTATTTT.

This clonotype was picked up many times. A junction boundary mismatches the germline segment, possibly from a read error. V gene TRBV12-3 or TRBV12-4 combines with J gene TRBJ2-1; D uncertain. The CDR3 contains 11 residues. CDR3 region: CASSRSNAQFF. For the CDR3, the DNA is TGTGCCAGCAGTAGGAGTAATGCGCAGTTCTTC.

In this sample, this clonotype turned up many times. The gene calls are TRBV4-1 and TRBJ1-4; D gene uncertain. The CDR3 is 14 residues long. V was clipped by 5 bases and J by 0 bases, with 7 bases between them. Per the germline V gene, CDR1 is MGHRA and CDR2 is YSYEKL. Written as DNA, the CDR3 is TGCGCCAGCAGCTACGCCGCAACTAATGAAAAACTGTTTTTT. This codes for CASSYAATNEKLFF.

This clonotype has a count of ten or more. The chain links TRBV10-3 to TRBJ1-1; D unresolved. Trimming stripped 3 bases from V and 1 base from J, with 6 bases between. CDR1 ENHRY and CDR2 SYGVKD come from the germline V gene. This CDR3 contains 13 residues. The CDR3 bases are TGTGCCATCAGTGAAGCAGGGAACACTGAAGCTTTCTTT. Amino acids: CAISEAGNTEAFF.

The chain is built from TRBV29-1 and TRBJ1-2; 7 bases are shared with TRBD1. CDR1 is SQVTM, CDR2 ANQGSEA, per germline. There are 13 residues in the CDR3. The J segment lost 2 bases and the V segment lost 5 bases, leaving 5 bases of the junction unmatched. The CDR3 spells CSVKGARNYGYTF. CDR3 bases: TGCAGCGTTAAGGGGGCAAGAAACTATGGCTACACCTTC.

The sample holds many counts of this clonotype. The chain couples TRBV25-1 to TRBJ2-3, with 9 bases lining up with TRBD2. This CDR3 region has 19 residues. In germline, CDR1 is MGHDK, CDR2 SYGVNS. J was trimmed by 0 bases and V by 7 bases; bases with no gene match: 17. The CDR3, as DNA: TGTGCCAGCACCCTCCGTGAGGAGACTAGCGGAATTAGCACAGATACGCAGTATTTT. It specifies CASTLREETSGISTDTQYF. Combining the CDR3 with reference TRBV25-1 and TRBJ2-3 gives the whole variable domain EADIYQTPRYLVIGTGKKITLECSQTMGHDKMYWYQQDPGMELHLIHYSYGVNSTEKGDLSSESTVSRIRTEHFPLTLESARPSHTSQYLCASTLREETSGISTDTQYFGPGTRLTVL.

The rearrangement links TRBV4-2 to TRBJ2-3; 8 bases are a match to TRBD2. The CDR3 extends over 15 amino acids. V was pared by 4 bases and J by 0 bases, with 3 bases of the junction left unmatched. CDR1 is LGHNA and CDR2 is YNFKEQ in the germline V gene. The CDR3 bases are TGTGCCAGCAGCCCATTAGCGGGGAGCACAGATACGCAGTATTTT. Translation: CASSPLAGSTDTQYF.

Ten or more counts support this clonotype. V usage is TRBV5-1 and J usage is TRBJ1-1; tentatively, D is TRBD1 (6 bases). With 5 bases removed from V and 2 bases from J, the gap between germline ends came to 13 bases. The CDR3 length is 14 residues. CDR1 and CDR2 (germline): SGHRS, YFSETQ. The CDR3 reads CASSSHRVNTEAFF. For the CDR3, the DNA is TGCGCCAGCAGTTCTCACAGGGTTAACACTGAAGCTTTCTTT.

Remarks on this clonotype: Possible read error: a much larger clone is one base away. The gene calls are TRBV12-3 or TRBV12-4 and TRBJ1-1; no clear D gene. The CDR3 has 13 amino acids. With 3 bases removed from V and 4 bases from J, the gap between germline ends came to 9 bases. CDR3 sequence (DNA): TGTGCCAGCAGTTTGAAGGTGAGCACTGAAGCTTTCTTT. Translating gives CASSLKVSTEAFF.

This clonotype was observed a few times. CDR3 sequence reads: CASSSDRTSGSLFTGELFF. DNA of the CDR3: TGCGCCAGCAGCTCGGACCGGACTAGCGGGAGTCTTTTCACCGGGGAGCTGTTTTTT. The chain recombines TRBV5-1 with TRBJ2-2; 13 nucleotides match TRBD2. This CDR3 spans 19 amino acids. Germline CDR1 reads SGHRS; CDR2 reads YFSETQ. The ends lost 3 bases at V and 4 bases at J; junction bases unmatched: 12.

The rearrangement joins TRBV10-3 to TRBJ1-2, with TRBD1 matching 8 bases. Germline assignment: CDR1 ENHRY and CDR2 SYGVKD. CDR3 length: 12 amino acids. Trimming at V came to 8 bases and at J to 4 bases, leaving 3 bases not matched to a gene. CDR3 residues: CAIQTGGYGYTF. The CDR3 coding sequence is TGTGCCATCCAAACAGGGGGCTATGGCTACACCTTC.

This clonotype was observed a few times. The chain combines TRBV7-3 with TRBJ2-2; a weak D match, TRBD2 (5 bases). The CDR3 length is 16 residues. V lost 5 bases and J lost 6, with 19 bases in between. CDR1 and CDR2 from the germline V gene are SGHTA and FQGTGA. Written as DNA, the CDR3 is TGTGCCAGCAGCCCCGAAAGGGTCGGGGTCGCCGGGGAGCTGTTTTTT. Protein: CASSPERVGVAGELFF.

This clonotype occurred many times. V gene TRBV25-1 combines with J gene TRBJ2-1, with 9 bases aligning to TRBD2. The junction had 4 bases not matched to a gene; V was cut back by 2 bases and J by 2 bases. The CDR3 covers 16 residues. Looked up from germline, CDR1 is MGHDK and CDR2 is SYGVNS. This CDR3 is CASSEHVAGAYNEQFF. In DNA, the CDR3 is TGTGCCAGCAGTGAACATGTAGCGGGGGCCTACAATGAGCAGTTCTTC.

This clonotype was counted ten times or more. The genes are TRBV7-2 and TRBJ1-5; D perhaps matches TRBD1 (5 bases). V shed 5 bases and J shed 4 bases, with 24 bases lying between them. CDR3 length: 18 amino acids. From germline, CDR1 is SGHTA and CDR2 FQGNSA. CDR3 DNA: TGTGCCAGCAGCCAGGTCGCCCGTTCTGACAGAACAAATCAGCCCCAGCATTTT. Its translation: CASSQVARSDRTNQPQHF.

This clonotype was picked up a small number of times. The chain combines TRBV11-1 with TRBJ2-5; 8 positions match TRBD1. The junction had 9 bases not matched to a gene; V was cut back by 6 bases and J by 6 bases. The CDR3 length is 14 residues. Germline-derived CDR1 and CDR2 are SGHAT and FQDESV (reference sequence). The CDR3, as DNA: TGTGCCAGCAGACACCGCGGACAGGGAAAGACCCAGTACTTC. Protein: CASRHRGQGKTQYF.

The table lists this clonotype with a few counts. The J gene is TRBJ2-7, the V gene TRBV6-2 or TRBV6-3, with D possibly being TRBD2 (6 bases). The V end lost 6 bases, the J end lost 0 bases, and 24 bases lay between the germline ends. The germline CDR1 and CDR2 sequences are MNHEY and SVGEGT. The CDR3 covers 18 residues. The CDR3 region has the DNA TGTGCCAGCAGACCCCATAAGAGCAGCGGGCGCAGCTCCTACGAGCAGTACTTC. Protein sequence: CASRPHKSSGRSSYEQYF.

In this sample, this clonotype turned up a few times. The chain has TRBV27 and TRBJ2-2; a weak D match, TRBD1 (7 bases). The germline V and J ends were trimmed by 3 bases and 6 bases, with 17 bases remaining between them. This CDR3 is built from 16 residues. Per germline, CDR1 MNHEY and CDR2 SMNVEV (reference sequence). CDR3 nucleotides: TGTGCCAGCAGTTTGCGCGGAGCAGGGGGGTCCGGGGAGCTGTTTTTT. Protein sequence: CASSLRGAGGSGELFF.

This clonotype was counted at least ten times. V is TRBV28 and J is TRBJ1-2; 8 bases map to TRBD1. The CDR3 length is 14 residues. V lost 6 bases and J lost 4; bases outside the gene matches: 7. The germline CDR1 and CDR2 sequences are MDHEN and SYDVKM. DNA for the CDR3: TGTGCCAGCAGCCAGGGGGCCCTAGGCTATGGCTACACCTTC. Protein sequence: CASSQGALGYGYTF.

The V gene is TRBV9, the J gene TRBJ2-7; 10 bases map to TRBD2. In germline, CDR1 is SGDLS, CDR2 YYNGEE. The CDR3 covers 15 residues. Trimming cost V 4 bases and J 7 bases; bases outside gene matches: 11. CDR3 bases: TGTGCCAGCAGCTTAAGCGGGAGGGCTCTGGAAGAGCAGTACTTC. It codes for CASSLSGRALEEQYF.

The J gene is TRBJ1-3, the V gene TRBV10-3, with D unresolved. Germline V gene sequence: CDR1 ENHRY, CDR2 SYGVKD. The CDR3 is 14 residues long. The V and J ends lost 0 bases and 4 bases respectively, with 7 bases between them. This CDR3 reads CAISESGGGNTIYF. CDR3 sequence (DNA): TGTGCCATCAGTGAGTCGGGAGGAGGAAACACCATATATTTT.

This clonotype was recorded at least ten times. The rearrangement uses TRBV20-1 and TRBJ2-7, with TRBD1 identical over 7 bases. Germline CDR1 is DFQATT and CDR2 is SNEGSKA (reference sequence). V shed 7 bases, J shed 4 bases, and the junction held 7 bases outside the gene matches. The CDR3 is made up of 12 amino acids. CDR3 sequence: CSGALQGYEQYF. In DNA, the CDR3 is TGCAGTGGGGCATTACAGGGGTACGAGCAGTACTTC.

The chain uses TRBV28 and TRBJ2-7, with TRBD1 matching over 11 bases. The germline V gene has CDR1 MDHEN and CDR2 SYDVKM. After removal of 4 bases from V and 3 bases from J, the junction contained 5 bases not matched to a gene. This CDR3 is 15 amino acids long. DNA for the CDR3: TGTGCCAGCAGTTCCCCGGGACAGGGGGGCTACGAGCAGTACTTC. This codes for CASSSPGQGGYEQYF.

V is TRBV7-8 and J is TRBJ2-7, with a possible D match to TRBD2 (6 bases). V shed 11 bases and J shed 1 base, with 21 bases lying between them. The CDR3 totals 15 residues. Germline V gene sequence: CDR1 SGHVS, CDR2 FQNEAQ. CDR3 loop: CAGVKGGGSSYEQYF. The CDR3 DNA reads TGTGCCGGCGTTAAGGGAGGTGGGTCGTCCTACGAGCAGTACTTC.